This T cell receptor (beta chain) was found in a study of blood T cell repertoires in COVID-19 (dated by TCRdb to 2020 to 2021). Regarding the study in general: Samples covering the acute and convalescent phases of COVID-19 were provided by collaborators in the United States, Italy and Spain. Sample metadata almost always included a de-identified subject ID, COVID-19 status, age in years and sex. Subjects who had been exposed to COVID-19, were actively infected with it, or had recovered from it provided the deeply sampled blood TCRbeta repertoires that made up the dataset. Samples came from the ongoing ImmuneRACE study (first 160 participants) plus 1,254 subjects from 6 global collaborators. A freely available public database, intended as a resource for researchers studying the immune response to SARS-CoV-2, is where the repertoires were released. Where HLA class I and class II types were available, the types were taken from metadata supplied by the sample provider, not from assay-based typing. The prospective study material was composed of cDNA or gDNA derived from T cells, B-cell-depleted T cells, or PBMCs. The full study reports these points: How much clinical and demographic metadata was included differed by source and by participant, and the metadata was provided uncurated.

Whole blood was collected in K2EDTA tubes by collaborating institutions according to the institutions' own protocols. For TCRbeta analysis, collaborators shipped samples in one of three forms: frozen whole blood, isolated PBMCs, or DNA extracted from either of those sample types. TCRbeta CDR3 regions were amplified from genomic DNA using the immunoSEQ Assay, a bias-controlled multiplex PCR. In the original analysis: The number of nucleated cells in each sample was estimated by amplification of reference gene primers within the assay. To quantify the absolute abundance of each unique TCRbeta CDR3 rearrangement, sequence reads were collapsed and filtered. For each sample, productive Simpson clonality was calculated as the square root of Simpson's diversity index over productive rearrangements. Not all clones reach the TCRdb copy of this immuneACCESS table, which keeps in-frame sequences only. Checked studies attribute under half of the gap to unresolved V genes and leave the rest unexplained. That table gives V, J and clone size, and the DNA gave D and trimming. The sample yields about 320,000 clones; 86% were counted once. 1.5% to 2% of the sample is in the top ten clones.

Trimming removed 2 bases from V and 5 bases from J; the gene matches leave 4 bases unexplained. From the cysteine up to the phenylalanine, the CDR3 has a length of 14 residues. Of all the DNA, just the CDR3 is kept, 42 bases in frame from base 1. The germline V gene (reference sequence) sets CDR1 to SGHNT and CDR2 to YYREEE. Remarks on this clone: The antigen it binds to is not known. Base quality data are lacking; no much larger clone is found one base away. At the DNA level, this CDR3 is encoded by other sequences in the same sample as well.

Sequencing was done on a sample of peripheral blood. Recombination linked TRBV5-4 to TRBJ2-1; 7 bases in the middle match TRBD1. This sequence was found in a woman in her forties or fifties with acute or convalescent COVID-19. The CDR3 corresponds to CASSLGGQNNEQFF. The DNA sequence reads TGTGCCAGCAGCTTAGGGGGACAGAACAATGAGCAGTTCTTC.